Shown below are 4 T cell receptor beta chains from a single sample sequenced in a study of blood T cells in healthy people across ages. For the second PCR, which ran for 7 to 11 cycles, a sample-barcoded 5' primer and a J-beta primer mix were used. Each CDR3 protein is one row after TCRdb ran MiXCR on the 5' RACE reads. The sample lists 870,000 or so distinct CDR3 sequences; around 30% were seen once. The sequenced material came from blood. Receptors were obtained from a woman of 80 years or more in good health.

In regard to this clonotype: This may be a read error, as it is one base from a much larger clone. Written as DNA, the CDR3 is TGTGCCTGGACCCGATCGCATAATGAGCAGTTCTTC. This sequence encodes CAWTRSHNEQFF. The chain employs TRBV30 and TRBJ2-1, with D hard to call. This CDR3 has 12 amino acids. The V and J ends lost 4 bases and 7 bases respectively, with 11 bases between them. CDR1 and CDR2 from the germline V gene are GTSNPN and SVGIG (reference sequence).

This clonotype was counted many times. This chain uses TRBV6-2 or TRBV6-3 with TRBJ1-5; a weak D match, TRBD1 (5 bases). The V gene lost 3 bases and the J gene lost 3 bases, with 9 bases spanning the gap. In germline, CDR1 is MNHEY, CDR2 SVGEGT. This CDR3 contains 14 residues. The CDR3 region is CASSYGGDNQPQHF. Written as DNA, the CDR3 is TGTGCCAGCAGTTATGGAGGGGACAATCAGCCCCAGCATTTT.

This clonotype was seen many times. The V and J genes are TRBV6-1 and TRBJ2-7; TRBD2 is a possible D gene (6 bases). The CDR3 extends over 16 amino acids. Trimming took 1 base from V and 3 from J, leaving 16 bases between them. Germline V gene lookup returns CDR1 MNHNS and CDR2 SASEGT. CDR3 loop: CASSEEVAGHIYEQYF. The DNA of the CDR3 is TGTGCCAGCAGTGAAGAAGTGGCGGGGCATATCTACGAGCAGTACTTC.

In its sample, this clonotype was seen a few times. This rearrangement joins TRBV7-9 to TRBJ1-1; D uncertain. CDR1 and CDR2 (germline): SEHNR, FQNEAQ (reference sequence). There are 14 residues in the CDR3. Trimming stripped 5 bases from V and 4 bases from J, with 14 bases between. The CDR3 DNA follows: TGTGCCAGCAGCGGCCGATGGGGAGGCACTGAAGCTTTCTTT. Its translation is CASSGRWGGTEAFF.